The source of this T cell receptor beta chain is a study of blood T cell repertoires in COVID-19. As for the study in general: Some COVID-19 samples were acute and others convalescent; all came from the United States, Italy and Spain.

The sample holds a few counts of this clone. Sequencing used immunoSEQ multiplex PCR; TCRdb keeps in-frame clones, though not all of them. The profile covers roughly 50,000 clones, with around 80% appearing a single time and approximately 3.5% taken by the ten largest. V shed 4 bases, J shed 1 base, and the junction held 13 bases outside the gene matches. Germline CDR1 and CDR2: MNHEY and SVGEGT. The CDR3 spans 19 residues. Material: peripheral blood. This receptor was obtained from a man aged 55 to 70 with acute or convalescent COVID-19. V gene TRBV6-2 or TRBV6-3 combines with J gene TRBJ2-2, with 9 bases lining up with TRBD1. The CDR3 protein is CASSLAGGTGIRNTGELFF. The CDR3 bases are TGTGCCAGCAGTTTGGCCGGGGGGACAGGGATCCGGAACACCGGGGAGCTGTTTTTT.